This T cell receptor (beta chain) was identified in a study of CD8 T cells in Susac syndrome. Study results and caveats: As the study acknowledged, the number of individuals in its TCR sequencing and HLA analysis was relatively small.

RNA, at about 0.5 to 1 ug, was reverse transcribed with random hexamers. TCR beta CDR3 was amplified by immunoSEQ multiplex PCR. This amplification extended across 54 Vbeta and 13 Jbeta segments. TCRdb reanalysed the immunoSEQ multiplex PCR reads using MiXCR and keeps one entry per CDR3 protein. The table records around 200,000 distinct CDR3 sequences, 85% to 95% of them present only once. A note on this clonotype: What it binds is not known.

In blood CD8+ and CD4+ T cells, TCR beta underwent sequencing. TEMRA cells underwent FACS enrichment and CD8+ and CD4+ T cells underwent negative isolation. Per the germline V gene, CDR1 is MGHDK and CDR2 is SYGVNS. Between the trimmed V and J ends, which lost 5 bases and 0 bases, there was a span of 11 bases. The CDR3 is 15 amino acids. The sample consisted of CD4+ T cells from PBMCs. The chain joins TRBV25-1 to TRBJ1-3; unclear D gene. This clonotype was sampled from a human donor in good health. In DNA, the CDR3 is TGTGCCAGCAGTCCCCTCGGAGACTCTGGAAACACCATATATTTT. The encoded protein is CASSPLGDSGNTIYF.